A single sample is the source of the 4 T cell receptor beta chains below, sequenced in a study of response to subunit inactivated influenza vaccine. In TCRdb, the RT-PCR reads were re-called with MiXCR into one record per CDR3 protein. The table records hundreds of thousands of distinct CDR3 sequences, roughly 11% of them present only once. The specimen was PBMCs from blood, collected roughly 6 weeks after vaccination. Every receptor here comes from a man aged 50-60 years who received an inactivated influenza vaccine.

The rearrangement uses TRBV7-2 and TRBJ2-3; TRBD2 aligns across 13 bases. V gave up 5 bases and J gave up 6 bases; unmatched junction bases: 8. There are 16 residues in the CDR3. Germline V gene lookup returns CDR1 SGHTA and CDR2 FQGNSA. CDR3 residues: CASSARLAGGGDTQYF. The CDR3 DNA follows: TGTGCCAGCAGCGCCCGACTAGCGGGAGGTGGTGATACGCAGTATTTT. Full variable domain (missing parts from reference TRBV7-2 and TRBJ2-3): GAGVSQSPSNKVTEKGKDVELRCDPISGHTALYWYRQSLGQGLEFLIYFQGNSAPDKSGLPSDRFSAERTGGSVSTLTIQRTQQEDSAVYLCASSARLAGGGDTQYFGPGTRLTVL.

The sample holds a few counts of this clonotype. V usage is TRBV5-6 and J usage is TRBJ2-3; tentatively, D is TRBD2 (6 bases). Germline assignment: CDR1 SGHDT and CDR2 YYEEEE. The V gene lost 7 bases and the J gene lost 6 bases, with 15 bases spanning the gap. This CDR3 region has 13 residues. The DNA of the CDR3 is TGTGCCAGCGGAATTCGGGGGATGGATACGCAGTATTTT. Translated: CASGIRGMDTQYF.

The chain employs TRBV20-1 and TRBJ2-5; 13 positions match TRBD2. V was pared by 7 bases and J by 5 bases, with 7 bases of the junction left unmatched. The CDR3 sequence is 14 residues long. CDR1 and CDR2 (germline): DFQATT, SNEGSKA (reference sequence). CDR3 loop: CSGTSGGAGETQYF. CDR3 nucleotide sequence: TGCAGTGGCACTAGCGGGGGGGCAGGGGAGACCCAGTACTTC.

The chain uses TRBV11-2 and TRBJ2-5; possibly TRBD1 or TRBD2 for D (5 bases each). Trimming shortened V by 5 bases and J by 4 bases, and 11 bases separated the two germline ends. The CDR3 runs 13 residues. Germline lookup yields CDR1 SGHAT and CDR2 FQNNGV. CDR3 in DNA: TGTGCCAGCAGCACCGGGACCACAGAGACCCAGTACTTC. Translated: CASSTGTTETQYF.